This TCR beta chain was recorded in a study of cytomegalovirus exposure and HLA in healthy donors. About the study: Around 190 million T cells yielded some 100 million unique TCR beta sequences, as an earlier analysis found. Early released data comprised some 85 million unique TCRs from HLA-typed donors. Study outcomes and limitations: The Asian-associated ancestry cluster reportedly had fewer N-insertions than the approximately 700-donor mean in a later analysis. It was approximately 150 TCR beta chains that were listed as cytomegalovirus-associated.

The PCR had 60 Vbeta and 13 Jbeta primers. The method was immunoSEQ multiplex PCR; TCRdb's version includes in-frame clones alone and lacks a portion of them. Among roughly 170,000 clones listed, over 75% were seen once. In regard to this clone: Its antigen is unidentified.

CDR3 length: 14 residues. The V end was cut by 8 bases, the J end by 6 bases, with 20 bases between. Germline CDR1 ENHRY, CDR2 SYGVKD. The sequencing input was PBMCs. The chain recombines TRBV10-3 with TRBJ2-7, with D possibly matching TRBD1 (7 bases). This TCR was sampled from a woman aged 25 to 39 in good health and CMV-seronegative. The CDR3 sequence: CAIGGRTGLGEQYF. The CDR3 DNA reads as TGTGCCATCGGGGGGCGGACAGGTCTTGGCGAGCAGTACTTC.